Following are 19 T cell receptor beta chains from one sample sequenced in a study of metastatic and nonmetastatic thyroid tumors. MiXCR re-clonotyped the PCR reads for TCRdb. In the table there are just under 60,000 clones, about a sixth of which are singletons. Patients underwent thyroid surgery, and none had received any treatment before it. Sequenced sample: blood. These receptor sequences come from a male donor with papillary thyroid cancer or a benign thyroid nodule (not recorded which). Some clones in this sample may be carry-over from other donors' samples.

This chain links TRBV20-1 with TRBJ2-1; 12 bases line up with TRBD1. Trimming removed 3 bases from V and 7 bases from J; junction bases left unmatched: 4. The CDR3 loop spans 14 amino acids. The germline V gene encodes CDR1 DFQATT and CDR2 SNEGSKA (reference sequence). The CDR3 region has the DNA TGCAGTGCTAGGGGGACAGGGGGCTTTAATGAGCAGTTCTTC. This sequence encodes CSARGTGGFNEQFF.

This clone has at least ten counts. The rearrangement joins TRBV4-3 to TRBJ2-1; D is unclear. This CDR3 is built from 16 residues. V dropped 0 bases and J dropped 5 bases, with 14 bases sitting between them. Germline lookup yields CDR1 LGHNA and CDR2 YSLEER. This CDR3 is CASSQESSVYNNEQFF. CDR3 DNA: TGCGCCAGCAGCCAAGAATCCAGCGTTTATAACAATGAGCAGTTCTTC.

This clone was counted at least ten times. The chain uses TRBV15 and TRBJ2-3; D is possibly TRBD1 (6 bases). V lost 4 bases, J lost 4 bases, and 15 bases lay in between. The CDR3 extends over 15 amino acids. Germline V gene data show CDR1 as LNHNV and CDR2 as YYDKDF (reference sequence). In DNA form, the CDR3 reads TGTGCCACCAGCACCAGGACAGCTACTTCAGATACGCAGTATTTT. This sequence encodes CATSTRTATSDTQYF.

At least ten counts were recorded for this clone. This CDR3 is CASSFPGPIPGNTIYF. The CDR3 DNA follows: TGTGCCAGCAGCTTCCCCGGGCCCATCCCTGGAAACACCATATATTTT. The gene calls are TRBV11-2 and TRBJ1-3, with no clear D. The germline CDR1 and CDR2 sequences are SGHAT and FQNNGV. The CDR3 runs to 16 residues. V gave up 3 bases and J gave up 2 bases, with 14 bases separating them. Based on the CDR3 plus reference TRBV11-2 and TRBJ1-3, the full variable domain is EAGVAQSPRYKIIEKRQSVAFWCNPISGHATLYWYQQILGQGPKLLIQFQNNGVVDDSQLPKDRFSAERLKGVDSTLKIQPAKLEDSAVYLCASSFPGPIPGNTIYFGEGSWLTVV.

This clone showed up many times. The V call is TRBV6-2 or TRBV6-3, the J call TRBJ2-2, with 10 bases aligning to TRBD2. J lost 4 bases, V lost 5 bases, and 1 base had no gene match. The CDR3 loop spans 14 amino acids. Germline lookup yields CDR1 MNHEY and CDR2 SVGEGT. This chain's CDR3 is CASSSGGATGELFF. The CDR3 DNA sequence: TGTGCCAGCAGTAGCGGGGGGGCCACCGGGGAGCTGTTTTTT.

The sample holds many counts of this clone. The CDR3 loop reads CASSLAGTGDGYTF. In DNA form, the CDR3 reads TGCGCCAGCAGCTTGGCCGGGACAGGGGACGGCTACACCTTC. This chain joins TRBV5-1 and TRBJ1-2, with 10 bases aligning to TRBD1. The V segment lost 0 bases and the J segment 8 bases; nucleotides outside the gene matches: 4. The germline gives CDR1 SGHRS, CDR2 YFSETQ. The CDR3 runs to 14 residues.

This clone was observed at least ten times. The chain uses TRBV5-1 and TRBJ2-1; D remains ambiguous. CDR1 is SGHRS, CDR2 YFSETQ, per germline. Trimming removed 0 bases from V and 9 bases from J, with 16 bases in between. The CDR3 has 15 amino acids. The CDR3 DNA is TGCGCCAGCAGCTTGGGGCAGGTCCAGGACGGTGAGCAGTTCTTC. It yields the protein CASSLGQVQDGEQFF.

This chain joins TRBV29-1 and TRBJ2-1, with D uncertain. V was trimmed by 7 bases and J by 15 bases, leaving 16 bases between them. The CDR3 totals 10 residues. Looked up from germline, CDR1 is SQVTM and CDR2 is ANQGSEA. The CDR3 is CSAQYKIRFF. Written as DNA, the CDR3 is TGCAGCGCCCAGTACAAGATTCGGTTCTTC.

This clone was observed many times. The rearrangement links TRBV29-1 to TRBJ1-1, with D perhaps matching TRBD1 (6 bases). V lost 7 bases and J lost 1, with 19 bases in between. This CDR3 has 15 amino acids. Germline assignment: CDR1 SQVTM and CDR2 ANQGSEA. CDR3 sequence: CSGNRGTSGNTEAFF. The CDR3 DNA reads TGCAGCGGAAATCGCGGGACATCAGGGAACACTGAAGCTTTCTTT.

This clone was counted a few times. Because the CDR3 is missing its conserved closing phenylalanine or tryptophan, this is likely a read error. The DNA is left out, because the CDR3 cannot be placed on it with certainty; the CDR3 is given as TCRdb lists it. The V gene is TRBV2, the J gene TRBJ2-7; the DNA was not compared with TRBD1, the D call given in the table. The CDR3 is made up of 13 amino acids, end residues included. Germline CDR1 SNHLY, CDR2 FYNNEI. CDR3 protein: CANRRDLSYERYL.

This clone was picked up many times. V is TRBV19 and J is TRBJ2-3; TRBD1 matches 9 bases. Germline assignment: CDR1 LNHDA and CDR2 SQIVND (reference sequence). This CDR3 has 15 residues. J gave up 6 bases and V 1 base, and 5 bases lay outside the gene matches. This CDR3 reads CASSIGGQGTDTQYF. The CDR3 DNA sequence: TGTGCCAGTAGTATAGGGGGACAGGGTACGGATACGCAGTATTTT. Full variable domain (remainder filled in from reference TRBV19 and TRBJ2-3): DGGITQSPKYLFRKEGQNVTLSCEQNLNHDAMYWYRQDPGQGLRLIYYSQIVNDFQKGDIAEGYSVSREKKESFPLTVTSAQKNPTAFYLCASSIGGQGTDTQYFGPGTRLTVL.

This sequence joins TRBV15 and TRBJ2-5; a possible D gene is TRBD2 (6 bases). Germline values: CDR1 LNHNV, CDR2 YYDKDF (reference sequence). With 4 bases removed from V and 11 bases from J, the gap between germline ends came to 20 bases. This CDR3 spans 14 amino acids. The CDR3, as DNA: TGTGCCACCAGCATGACCCGGGACTCCCGATTTCAGTACTTC. This sequence encodes CATSMTRDSRFQYF.

The gene calls are TRBV11-2 and TRBJ1-1; D not certain. The germline gives CDR1 SGHAT, CDR2 FQNNGV. This CDR3 has 16 residues. V was pared by 5 bases and J by 0 bases, with 16 bases between. This chain's CDR3 is CASSGRHGPMNTEAFF. CDR3 DNA: TGTGCCAGCAGCGGCCGGCATGGTCCAATGAACACTGAAGCTTTCTTT.

The chain couples TRBV30 to TRBJ1-1; TRBD1 might be the D (5 bases). The CDR3 runs to 13 residues. Germline V gene lookup returns CDR1 GTSNPN and CDR2 SVGIG (reference sequence). Trimming left V 2 bases short and J 2 bases short, with 9 bases between. The CDR3 is CAWSSQGNTEAFF. The CDR3 nucleotides read TGTGCCTGGAGTTCGCAGGGAAACACTGAAGCTTTCTTT.

This clone was detected many times. This rearrangement joins TRBV6-5 to TRBJ1-1; weak D call: TRBD1 (5 bases). Deletions cut 0 bases from V and 4 bases from J, with 12 bases between. The germline CDR1 and CDR2 sequences are MNHEY and SVGAGI. The CDR3 loop spans 15 amino acids. The CDR3 sequence is CASSYSKGIRTEAFF. CDR3 coding DNA: TGTGCCAGCAGTTACTCAAAGGGGATCCGCACTGAAGCTTTCTTT.

Concerning this clone: This may be a read error, as it is one base from a much larger clone. V and J are TRBV3-1 and TRBJ1-3; D is uncertain. Germline CDR1 reads LGHDT; CDR2 reads YNNKEL (reference sequence). V lost 0 bases and J 4 bases, leaving 16 bases between the germline ends. CDR3 length: 17 amino acids. As DNA, the CDR3 is TGTGCCAGCAGCCAAGAGACTAGGTTCAGTCGAGGAAACACCATATATTTT. Protein product: CASSQETRFSRGNTIYF.

This clone was picked up many times. CDR3 sequence: CASSQDRSIPNQPQHF. The CDR3 DNA follows: TGCGCCAGCAGCCAAGACAGATCGATTCCTAATCAGCCCCAGCATTTT. This sequence joins TRBV4-1 and TRBJ1-5; no firm D call. The CDR3 contains 16 residues. Germline CDR1 reads MGHRA; CDR2 reads YSYEKL. Between the trimmed V and J ends, which lost 0 bases and 4 bases, there was a span of 13 bases.

In this sample, this clone turned up once. Just one base apart from a much larger clone, this may be a read error. The rearrangement joins TRBV7-8 to TRBJ2-3, with D perhaps assigned TRBD1 or TRBD2 (5 bases each). Germline V gene lookup returns CDR1 SGHVS and CDR2 FQNEAQ. The CDR3 spans 15 residues. The CDR3, as DNA: TGTGCCAGCAGATTAGGTGGGGGAAGCACAGATACGCAGTATTTT. This codes for CASRLGGGSTDTQYF.

About this clone itself: Because it lacks the conserved phenylalanine or tryptophan at the end, this CDR3 is likely a read error. The chain has TRBV5-1 and TRBJ2-6, with D possibly TRBD2 on 5 matching bases. Trimming removed 2 bases from V and 0 bases from J, with 15 bases in between. The CDR3 consists of 18 residues. Per the germline V gene, CDR1 is SGHRS and CDR2 is YFSETQ. The CDR3 DNA is TGCGCCAGCAGCTTTTATGCTCGGGGAACCTCTGGGGCCAACGTCCTGACTTTA. Translating gives CASSFYARGTSGANVLTL.